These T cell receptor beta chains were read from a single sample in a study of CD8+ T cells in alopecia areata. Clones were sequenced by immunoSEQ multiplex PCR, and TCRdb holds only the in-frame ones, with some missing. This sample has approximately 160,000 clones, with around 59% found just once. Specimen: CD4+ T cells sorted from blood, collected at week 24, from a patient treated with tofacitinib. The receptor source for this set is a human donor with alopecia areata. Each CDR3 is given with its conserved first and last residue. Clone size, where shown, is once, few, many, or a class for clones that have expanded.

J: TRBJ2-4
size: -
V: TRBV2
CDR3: CASIDEGTSGKNIQYF

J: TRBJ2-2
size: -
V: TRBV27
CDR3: CASGTSQHRELFF

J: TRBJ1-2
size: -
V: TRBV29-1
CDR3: CSVVQGNYGYTF

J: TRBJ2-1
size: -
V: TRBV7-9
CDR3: CASSLGPRNEQFF

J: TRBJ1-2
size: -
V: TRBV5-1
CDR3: CASSLTANGGYGYTF

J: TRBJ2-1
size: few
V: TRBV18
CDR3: CASSPDNEQFF

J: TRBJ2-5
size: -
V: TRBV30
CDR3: CAWSLTGGETQYF

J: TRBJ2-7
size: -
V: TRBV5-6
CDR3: CASSLGQGVEQYF

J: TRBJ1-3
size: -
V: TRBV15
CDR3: CATSRTGYSGNTIYF

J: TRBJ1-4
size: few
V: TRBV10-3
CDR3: CAISDDRDPNEKLFF